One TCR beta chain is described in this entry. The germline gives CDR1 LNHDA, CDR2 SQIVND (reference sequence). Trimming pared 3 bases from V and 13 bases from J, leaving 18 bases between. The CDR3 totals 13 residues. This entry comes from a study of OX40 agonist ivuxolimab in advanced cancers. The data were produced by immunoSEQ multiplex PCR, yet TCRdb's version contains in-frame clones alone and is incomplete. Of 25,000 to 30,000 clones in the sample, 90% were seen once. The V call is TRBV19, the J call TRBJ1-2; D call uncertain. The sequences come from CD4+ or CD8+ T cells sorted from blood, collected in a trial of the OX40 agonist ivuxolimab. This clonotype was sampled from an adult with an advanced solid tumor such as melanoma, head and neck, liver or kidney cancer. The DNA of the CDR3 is TGTGCCAGTAGTATCCCACCCGGGGAGGCGCCCACCTTC. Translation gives CASSIPPGEAPTF.